The 13 T cell receptor beta chains listed next were all sequenced from one sample in a study of cytomegalovirus exposure and HLA in healthy donors. The study ran its PCR with 60 Vbeta and 13 Jbeta primers. The data were produced by immunoSEQ multiplex PCR, yet TCRdb's version contains in-frame clones alone and is incomplete. The table lists 150,000 to 200,000 clones, more than 65% of them singletons, with 1.5% to 2% in the top ten. The material sequenced was PBMCs. The receptor source for this set is a woman in her 30s in good health and CMV-seronegative.

This chain links TRBV12-2 with TRBJ2-2; the D call in the table, TRBD2, was not verified against the DNA. TRBV12-2 is given as a pseudogene. The CDR3 covers 15 residues. This chain's CDR3 is CASRLAGGNTGELFF. The CDR3 nucleotides are TGTGCAAGTCGCTTAGCGGGAGGCAACACCGGGGAGCTGTTTTTT.

For the CDR3, the DNA is TGTGCCAGTAGTATAAAGACTAGGGATGAGCAGTTCTTC. This encodes CASSIKTRDEQFF. The V gene is TRBV19, the J gene TRBJ2-1; tentatively, D is TRBD2 (6 bases). Trimming took 2 bases from V and 8 from J, leaving 10 bases between them. The germline V gene encodes CDR1 LNHDA and CDR2 SQIVND (reference sequence). CDR3 size: 13 residues. Variable domain in full (rest from reference TRBV19 and TRBJ2-1): DGGITQSPKYLFRKEGQNVTLSCEQNLNHDAMYWYRQDPGQGLRLIYYSQIVNDFQKGDIAEGYSVSREKKESFPLTVTSAQKNPTAFYLCASSIKTRDEQFFGPGTRLTVL.

The chain uses TRBV5-6 and TRBJ1-2; the D is unclear. V was shortened by 0 bases and J by 4 bases, with 7 bases between the two germline ends. Looked up from germline, CDR1 is SGHDT and CDR2 is YYEEEE. The CDR3 covers 13 residues. Here the CDR3 reads CASSLGKSYGYTF. The CDR3 nucleotides read TGTGCCAGCAGCTTGGGTAAGAGCTATGGCTACACCTTC.

This clone turned up a few times. The rearrangement joins TRBV7-2 to TRBJ2-3, with a possible D match to TRBD1 (6 bases). Per the germline V gene, CDR1 is SGHTA and CDR2 is FQGNSA. Deletions cut 5 bases from V and 4 bases from J, with 19 bases between. The CDR3 length is 16 residues. CDR3 amino acids: CASSPRQAVVADTQYF. The DNA for the CDR3 is TGTGCCAGCAGCCCAAGACAGGCAGTAGTTGCAGATACGCAGTATTTT.

The J gene is TRBJ1-5, the V gene TRBV4-3; TRBD1 matches 10 bases. Unmatched junction bases numbered 14, after V lost 0 bases and J lost 6 bases. The CDR3 sequence is 19 residues long. From germline, CDR1 is LGHNA and CDR2 YSLEER. The CDR3 DNA follows: TGCGCCAGCAGCCAAGATCTAAAGAGGGGGGGACAGGGGAGTCAGCCCCAGCATTTT. It translates to CASSQDLKRGGQGSQPQHF.

The chain combines TRBV30 with TRBJ2-5, with a weak D call TRBD2 (5 bases). Germline CDR1 GTSNPN, CDR2 SVGIG (reference sequence). This CDR3 region has 13 residues. The V end was cut by 2 bases, the J end by 5 bases, with 12 bases between. For the CDR3, the DNA is TGTGCCTGGAGTCCATTGGGAGTGGAGACCCAGTACTTC. This translates into CAWSPLGVETQYF.

This sequence joins TRBV27 and TRBJ2-7; possibly TRBD1 for D (6 bases). This CDR3 has 15 residues. V gave up 6 bases and J gave up 6 bases, with 21 bases separating them. From germline, CDR1 is MNHEY and CDR2 SMNVEV (reference sequence). CDR3 residues: CASRNLEGVRSEQYF. CDR3 bases: TGTGCCAGCAGAAACCTCGAGGGGGTCCGTTCCGAGCAGTACTTC.

This clone has more than one count but fewer than ten. DNA of the CDR3: TGTGCCAGCAGTGAAGCCGGGGGGATCGGCACTGAAGCTTTCTTT. Translated: CASSEAGGIGTEAFF. This sequence joins TRBV6-1 and TRBJ1-1; maybe TRBD1 (5 bases). The germline V gene has CDR1 MNHNS and CDR2 SASEGT. The CDR3 extends over 15 amino acids. Trimming took off 0 bases at V and 4 bases at J, with 12 bases between the two ends.

This sequence joins TRBV2 and TRBJ1-1; TRBD1 agrees at 7 bases. J was trimmed by 0 bases and V by 7 bases; bases with no gene match: 5. The CDR3 spans 14 residues. Looked up from germline, CDR1 is SNHLY and CDR2 is FYNNEI. The CDR3 here is CASTLGQLNTEAFF. In DNA form, the CDR3 reads TGTGCCAGCACGCTGGGACAGCTGAACACTGAAGCTTTCTTT. The full variable domain, completed using reference TRBV2 and TRBJ1-1, is EPEVTQTPSHQVTQMGQEVILRCVPISNHLYFYWYRQILGQKVEFLVSFYNNEISEKSEIFDDQFSVERPDGSNFTLKIRSTKLEDSAMYFCASTLGQLNTEAFFGQGTRLTVV.

The chain carries TRBV15 and TRBJ2-5, with 9 bases matching TRBD1. This CDR3 has 15 amino acids. Trimming cost V 1 base and J 1 base; bases outside gene matches: 1. Germline V gives CDR1 LNHNV, CDR2 YYDKDF (reference sequence). The CDR3 DNA is TGTGCCACCAGCAGAGGGACAGGGGTCCAAGAGACCCAGTACTTC. Its protein product is CATSRGTGVQETQYF.

This clone was detected a few times. The chain employs TRBV4-3 and TRBJ1-5; tentative D call: TRBD1 (5 bases). V was trimmed by 4 bases and J by 0 bases, leaving 7 bases between them. Germline values: CDR1 LGHNA, CDR2 YSLEER. This CDR3 comprises 14 residues. The CDR3 region has the DNA TGCGCCAGCAGCCTGGACAATAGCAATCAGCCCCAGCATTTT. Its translation: CASSLDNSNQPQHF.

The chain has TRBV5-1 and TRBJ2-1; tentatively, D is TRBD1 (5 bases). Trimming pared 3 bases from V and 3 bases from J, leaving 16 bases between. The germline V gene has CDR1 SGHRS and CDR2 YFSETQ. This CDR3 has 16 residues. This CDR3 is CASSSAGPPYYNEQFF. The CDR3 coding sequence is TGCGCCAGCAGCTCCGCAGGGCCCCCCTACTACAATGAGCAGTTCTTC. Supplemented by reference TRBV5-1 and TRBJ2-1, the full variable domain reads KAGVTQTPRYLIKTRGQQVTLSCSPISGHRSVSWYQQTPGQGLQFLFEYFSETQRNKGNFPGRFSGRQFSNSRSEMNVSTLELGDSALYLCASSSAGPPYYNEQFFGPGTRLTVL.

The rearrangement uses TRBV30 and TRBJ2-5; TRBD2 matches at 10 bases. Germline V gene sequence: CDR1 GTSNPN, CDR2 SVGIG (reference sequence). The CDR3 covers 15 residues. With V trimmed by 3 bases and J by 1 base, 5 bases remained unmatched. CDR3 coding DNA: TGTGCCTGGAGGTTGAGCGGGGGGGGCCAAGAGACCCAGTACTTC. This sequence encodes CAWRLSGGGQETQYF.